The rows below give T cell receptor beta chains drawn from one sample of a study of post-analysis software for immune sequencing data. TCRdb independently ran MiXCR on the PCR reads; one entry per CDR3 protein. The data show over 700,000 distinct CDR3 sequences, 25% to 30% seen once. The material sequenced was blood. Receptors originate from a girl aged 10-17 years with multiple sclerosis. CDR3s include the opening cysteine and the closing phenylalanine or tryptophan. Fields, in order: V gene, D gene, J gene, clone size, CDR3 DNA, CDR3 protein. D genes are given only for firm matches. Clone size is not always given. Where it is, it says once, few, many or a class for expanded clones.

V gene: TRBV29-1; D gene: NA; J gene: TRBJ2-5; clone size: NA; CDR3 DNA: TGCAGCGTTGCGGGTGCTGGGGGGGGCACGGGAGAGACCCAGTACTTC; CDR3 protein: CSVAGAGGGTGETQYF
V gene: TRBV28; D gene: TRBD1; J gene: TRBJ1-1; clone size: few; CDR3 DNA: TGTGCCAGCAGTCCCGGGACAGGGGGCGCGGGGAGCACTGAAGCTTTCTTT; CDR3 protein: CASSPGTGGAGSTEAFF
V gene: TRBV9; D gene: TRBD2; J gene: TRBJ2-4; clone size: many; CDR3 DNA: TGTGCCAGCAGCCCCGGGGAGGGGTGGGACATTCAGTACTTC; CDR3 protein: CASSPGEGWDIQYF
V gene: TRBV20-1; D gene: NA; J gene: TRBJ2-2; clone size: NA; CDR3 DNA: TGCAGTGCTAGGTACAAAGCCGGGGAGCGGTTTTTT; CDR3 protein: CSARYKAGERFF
V gene: TRBV3-1; D gene: NA; J gene: TRBJ2-7; clone size: NA; CDR3 DNA: TGTGCCAGCAGCCAAGGGACCTGGCAGTACTTC; CDR3 protein: CASSQGTWQYF
V gene: TRBV28; D gene: NA; J gene: TRBJ1-2; clone size: NA; CDR3 DNA: TGTGCCAACAGTGAAGCCCTCGGAATGTTAAAGGGCTACACCTTC; CDR3 protein: CANSEALGMLKGYTF
V gene: TRBV20-1; D gene: NA; J gene: TRBJ2-1; clone size: NA; CDR3 DNA: TGCAGTGCTGTGCGTCTTGAGCAGTTCTTC; CDR3 protein: CSAVRLEQFF
V gene: TRBV10-2; D gene: NA; J gene: TRBJ2-2; clone size: NA; CDR3 DNA: TGCGCCAGCAGACCCCTCCCGAACACCGGGGAGCTGTTTTTT; CDR3 protein: CASRPLPNTGELFF
V gene: TRBV7-9; D gene: NA; J gene: TRBJ1-5; clone size: many; CDR3 DNA: TGCGCCAGCAGCCCGGGGGGGCAGCCCCAGCATTTT; CDR3 protein: CASSPGGQPQHF
V gene: TRBV20-1; D gene: NA; J gene: TRBJ1-2; clone size: few; CDR3 DNA: TGCAGTGCTAGAGATCGTTTTGCAGGGCACTATGGCTACACCTTC; CDR3 protein: CSARDRFAGHYGYTF
V gene: TRBV6-5; D gene: TRBD2; J gene: TRBJ2-7; clone size: few; CDR3 DNA: TGTGCCAGCAGTTACTCACCCGGGGGGGTTTACGAGCAGTACTTC; CDR3 protein: CASSYSPGGVYEQYF
V gene: TRBV20-1; D gene: NA; J gene: TRBJ1-1; clone size: NA; CDR3 DNA: TGCAGTGCTAGACAAGATCCGAACACTGAAGCTTTCTTT; CDR3 protein: CSARQDPNTEAFF
V gene: TRBV5-1; D gene: NA; J gene: TRBJ2-7; clone size: many; CDR3 DNA: TGCGCCAGCAGCTTGTCCGCCAGGTCCTACGAGCAGTACTTC; CDR3 protein: CASSLSARSYEQYF
V gene: TRBV10-1; D gene: NA; J gene: TRBJ2-7; clone size: NA; CDR3 DNA: TGCGCCAGCAGTGGTACGGGTAACGAGCAGTACTTC; CDR3 protein: CASSGTGNEQYF
V gene: TRBV29-1; D gene: NA; J gene: TRBJ2-1; clone size: many; CDR3 DNA: TGCAGCGTTGTTCCAGGCAGAGAGCAGTTCTTC; CDR3 protein: CSVVPGREQFF
V gene: TRBV10-3; D gene: NA; J gene: TRBJ1-2; clone size: few; CDR3 DNA: TGTGCCGCCGGGGCGGATGGGTCCAGCTATGGCTACACCTTC; CDR3 protein: CAAGADGSSYGYTF
V gene: TRBV9; D gene: NA; J gene: TRBJ2-3; clone size: NA; CDR3 DNA: TGTGCCAGCAGCGTGCTGGACTCCGGACCAGATACGCAGTATTTT; CDR3 protein: CASSVLDSGPDTQYF
V gene: TRBV5-1; D gene: NA; J gene: TRBJ1-1; clone size: many; CDR3 DNA: TGTGCCAGCAGTTTGACTCTGAACACTGAAGCTTTCTTT; CDR3 protein: CASSLTLNTEAFF
V gene: TRBV28; D gene: TRBD1; J gene: TRBJ2-5; clone size: NA; CDR3 DNA: TGTGCCAGCAGCCCCATAGACAGGGGGGTCCGGGGGACCCAGTACTTC; CDR3 protein: CASSPIDRGVRGTQYF
V gene: TRBV6-1; D gene: NA; J gene: TRBJ2-7; clone size: few; CDR3 DNA: TGTGCCAGCAGTGCACAAAGCTACGAGCAGTACTTC; CDR3 protein: CASSAQSYEQYF
V gene: TRBV6-1; D gene: TRBD1; J gene: TRBJ2-5; clone size: many; CDR3 DNA: TGTGCCAGCAGTGAAGGCTTAGACAGGGTGGAAGAGACCCAGTACTTC; CDR3 protein: CASSEGLDRVEETQYF
V gene: TRBV20-1; D gene: TRBD1; J gene: TRBJ1-5; clone size: many; CDR3 DNA: TGCAGTGCTAGAGAGGACAGGGGTTACCAGCCCCAGCATTTT; CDR3 protein: CSAREDRGYQPQHF
V gene: TRBV20-1; D gene: TRBD1; J gene: TRBJ1-4; clone size: once; CDR3 DNA: TGCAGTGCCCGGTTTGGGGGACAGATTAATGAAAAACTGTTTTTT; CDR3 protein: CSARFGGQINEKLFF
V gene: TRBV20-1; D gene: NA; J gene: TRBJ1-1; clone size: NA; CDR3 DNA: TGCAGTGCTAGGACGAAGGGGGGATATGAAGCTTTCTTT; CDR3 protein: CSARTKGGYEAFF
V gene: TRBV6-6; D gene: NA; J gene: TRBJ1-5; clone size: few; CDR3 DNA: TGTGCCAGCAGCCAACGGGTGGGAGATAATCAGCCCCAGCATTTT; CDR3 protein: CASSQRVGDNQPQHF
V gene: TRBV7-2; D gene: NA; J gene: TRBJ1-4; clone size: NA; CDR3 DNA: TGTGCCAGCAGCCCCTCCATTCGCACTAATGAAAAACTGTTTTTT; CDR3 protein: CASSPSIRTNEKLFF
V gene: TRBV5-1; D gene: TRBD1; J gene: TRBJ2-2; clone size: NA; CDR3 DNA: TGCGCCAGCAGCCCGAAGGGGACAGGGGTCACCGGGGAGCTGTTTTTT; CDR3 protein: CASSPKGTGVTGELFF
V gene: TRBV5-5; D gene: NA; J gene: TRBJ2-7; clone size: few; CDR3 DNA: TGTGCCAGCAGCTTGGAGGCGGCGAGCTCCTACAATGAGCAGTACTTC; CDR3 protein: CASSLEAASSYNEQYF
V gene: TRBV5-1; D gene: TRBD2; J gene: TRBJ2-3; clone size: once; CDR3 DNA: TGCGCCAGCAGCTTCAGGCTAGCGGGAGCAGATACGCAGTATTTT; CDR3 protein: CASSFRLAGADTQYF
V gene: TRBV5-1; D gene: NA; J gene: TRBJ1-1; clone size: NA; CDR3 DNA: TGCGCCAGCAGCTTCGTATCAGGGACCATGAACACTGAAGCTTTCTTT; CDR3 protein: CASSFVSGTMNTEAFF
V gene: TRBV28; D gene: TRBD2; J gene: TRBJ2-7; clone size: NA; CDR3 DNA: TGTGCCAGCAGACCCAGCGGCGGGACTAGCGGGAGACTGGGCGAGCAGTACTTC; CDR3 protein: CASRPSGGTSGRLGEQYF
V gene: TRBV12-3/TRBV12-4; D gene: NA; J gene: TRBJ1-1; clone size: NA; CDR3 DNA: TGTGCCAGCAGTTTGGCAAACGCTGAAGCTTTCTTT; CDR3 protein: CASSLANAEAFF
V gene: TRBV6-1; D gene: NA; J gene: TRBJ2-2; clone size: NA; CDR3 DNA: TGTGCCAGCAGTGGCCAGGGGATGGGGACCGGGGAGCTGTTTTTT; CDR3 protein: CASSGQGMGTGELFF
V gene: TRBV14; D gene: TRBD1; J gene: TRBJ1-1; clone size: few; CDR3 DNA: TGTGCCAGCAGCCAAGGGGCAGGGGGCTTCACTGAAGCTTTCTTT; CDR3 protein: CASSQGAGGFTEAFF
V gene: TRBV4-3; D gene: NA; J gene: TRBJ2-1; clone size: NA; CDR3 DNA: TGCGCCAGCAGCCTCGGGGCCCGCGAGCAGTTCTTC; CDR3 protein: CASSLGAREQFF
V gene: TRBV7-7; D gene: TRBD1; J gene: TRBJ2-1; clone size: NA; CDR3 DNA: TGTGCTAGCAGCCTGCTAGGGACAGGGCCGGATGAGCAGTTCTTC; CDR3 protein: CASSLLGTGPDEQFF
V gene: TRBV6-5; D gene: NA; J gene: TRBJ1-2; clone size: few; CDR3 DNA: TGTGCCAGCCGAAAAAACAACTATGGCTACACCTTC; CDR3 protein: CASRKNNYGYTF
V gene: TRBV4-3; D gene: NA; J gene: TRBJ1-2; clone size: many; CDR3 DNA: TGCGCCAGCAGCCAAGATCCAGGTGGCGGTTATGGCTACACCTTC; CDR3 protein: CASSQDPGGGYGYTF
V gene: TRBV6-6; D gene: NA; J gene: TRBJ2-3; clone size: NA; CDR3 DNA: TGTGCCAGCAGTTCACCCCCGAGGGGTACGCAGTATTTT; CDR3 protein: CASSSPPRGTQYF
V gene: TRBV6-4; D gene: TRBD1; J gene: TRBJ2-2; clone size: few; CDR3 DNA: TGTGCCAGCAGCGCTGTTACAGGGGCCGGGGAGCTGTTTTTT; CDR3 protein: CASSAVTGAGELFF